Below, 16 T cell receptor beta chains from the same sample are listed, as sequenced in a study of Graves' ophthalmopathy and Graves' hyperthyroidism. The TCR beta CDR3 regions underwent amplification from RNA transcripts. Second-round multiplex PCR came after a first-round RT-PCR that employed HTBI primers. A single record per CDR3 protein comes from TCRdb applying MiXCR to the multiplex PCR reads. The sample shows under 800,000 distinct CDR3 sequences, roughly 20% of them seen only once. The sample was peripheral blood. The receptors come from a woman in her late teens or twenties with stable Graves' hyperthyroidism. Some clones in this sample may be carry-over from other donors' samples.

This clonotype appeared once. A much larger clonotype is one base distant, so this may be a read error. Lacking the conserved final phenylalanine or tryptophan, this CDR3 likely reflects a read error. V is TRBV6-2 or TRBV6-3 and J is TRBJ1-2; 7 bases fit TRBD1. V lost 3 bases, J lost 7 bases, and 8 bases stayed unmatched. This CDR3 contains 14 residues. Germline lookup yields CDR1 MNHEY and CDR2 SVGEGT. The CDR3, as DNA: TGTGCCAGCAGTTATCCGATAGGGGGCTTTGGCTACACCGTC. Translated, it gives CASSYPIGGFGYTV.

The sample holds one count of this clonotype. As DNA, the CDR3 is TGCGCCAGCAGCACTATGACAGGGGACACCGGGGAGCTGTTTTTT. Its translation is CASSTMTGDTGELFF. This rearrangement joins TRBV5-1 to TRBJ2-2; 8 positions match TRBD1. The V and J ends lost 4 bases and 3 bases, in that order; junction bases with no gene match: 5. Looked up from germline, CDR1 is SGHRS and CDR2 is YFSETQ. CDR3 length equals 15 residues.

This clonotype appeared many times. The gene calls are TRBV12-3 or TRBV12-4 and TRBJ2-4; no firm D call. Trimming removed 2 bases from V and 1 base from J, with 12 bases in between. The CDR3 runs 16 residues. As DNA, the CDR3 is TGTGCCAGCAGTTTAAGGGCCCCCTCGGCCAAAAACATTCAGTACTTC. The encoded protein is CASSLRAPSAKNIQYF.

The rearrangement links TRBV10-3 to TRBJ1-5; tentative D call: TRBD1 (5 bases). CDR1 and CDR2 (germline): ENHRY, SYGVKD. The CDR3 is 14 amino acids. Trimming shortened V by 2 bases and J by 5 bases, and 10 bases separated the two germline ends. For the CDR3, the DNA is TGTGCCATCAGTGAGGGGGGAAGGGATCAGCCCCAGCATTTT. Translated, it gives CAISEGGRDQPQHF.

Many counts were recorded for this clonotype. The chain employs TRBV4-1 and TRBJ1-5; no reliable D call. CDR1 and CDR2 (germline): MGHRA, YSYEKL. V lost 0 bases, J lost 11 bases, and 20 bases lay in between. There are 16 residues in the CDR3. The CDR3 coding sequence is TGCGCCAGCAGCCAAGATTCGTCGATTGGCGATCGGGCCCAGCATTTT. As protein: CASSQDSSIGDRAQHF.

This clonotype has a single count. The genes are TRBV6-1 and TRBJ2-5, with a weak D call TRBD1 (6 bases). The V gene lost 5 bases and the J gene lost 3 bases, with 19 bases spanning the gap. This CDR3 region has 16 residues. The germline V gene has CDR1 MNHNS and CDR2 SASEGT. The CDR3 region is CASSPTPGQNKETQYF. CDR3 DNA: TGTGCCAGCAGTCCCACTCCCGGACAGAACAAAGAGACCCAGTACTTC.

This clonotype was recorded at least ten times. The rearrangement joins TRBV6-2 or TRBV6-3 to TRBJ1-5; no reliable D call. The germline V gene has CDR1 MNHEY and CDR2 SVGEGT. There are 14 residues in the CDR3. Trimming took 10 bases from V and 2 from J, leaving 15 bases between them. CDR3 amino acids: CATLKNPGNQPQHF. CDR3 DNA: TGTGCCACCCTGAAGAATCCGGGCAATCAGCCCCAGCATTTT.

The chain links TRBV27 to TRBJ1-1; possibly TRBD1 for D (6 bases). Germline V gene data show CDR1 as MNHEY and CDR2 as SMNVEV (reference sequence). CDR3 length: 14 residues. The V end lost 0 bases, the J end lost 3 bases, and 8 bases lay between the germline ends. The CDR3 DNA reads TGTGCCAGCAGTTTATCCAACAGGGACACTGAAGCTTTCTTT. Translated, it gives CASSLSNRDTEAFF.

This clonotype was counted many times. The chain recombines TRBV6-1 with TRBJ2-5; D not certain. Germline V gene data show CDR1 as MNHNS and CDR2 as SASEGT. The CDR3 sequence is 14 residues long. V lost 6 bases, J lost 2 bases, and 13 bases lay in between. CDR3 residues: CASRPPGAQETQYF. CDR3 in DNA: TGTGCCAGCAGACCACCAGGTGCGCAAGAGACCCAGTACTTC.

This clonotype was detected a few times. The J gene is TRBJ1-3, the V gene TRBV4-1; D perhaps matches TRBD1 (5 bases). Germline assignment: CDR1 MGHRA and CDR2 YSYEKL. The CDR3 is made up of 17 amino acids. Trimming shortened V by 4 bases and J by 0 bases, and 16 bases separated the two germline ends. CDR3 sequence (DNA): TGCGCCAGCAGCCGAACCCTGGGACGGAACTCTGGAAACACCATATATTTT. Amino acid sequence: CASSRTLGRNSGNTIYF.

This chain connects TRBV20-1 to TRBJ2-2; D may be TRBD2 (6 bases). Trimming shortened V by 5 bases and J by 3 bases, and 10 bases separated the two germline ends. Germline assignment: CDR1 DFQATT and CDR2 SNEGSKA (reference sequence). The length of the CDR3 is 13 residues. CDR3 sequence reads: CSAAGRDTGELFF. CDR3 in DNA: TGCAGTGCTGCGGGACGAGACACCGGGGAGCTGTTTTTT.

Ten or more counts support this clonotype. The chain uses TRBV6-5 and TRBJ1-1; D is uncertain. The germline CDR1 and CDR2 sequences are MNHEY and SVGAGI. V lost 2 bases and J 1 base, leaving 17 bases between the germline ends. The CDR3 spans 17 residues. The CDR3 sequence: CASSYRAGIVGNTEAFF. The DNA of the CDR3 is TGTGCCAGCAGTTACAGGGCTGGGATTGTGGGGAACACTGAAGCTTTCTTT.

This clonotype turned up a few times. The chain has TRBV4-1 and TRBJ2-7; 7 bases are shared with TRBD1. V was clipped by 4 bases and J by 0 bases; unmatched bases: 6. This CDR3 has 15 amino acids. Germline CDR1 and CDR2: MGHRA and YSYEKL. The CDR3 sequence is CASSPLGQASYEQYF. For the CDR3, the DNA is TGCGCCAGCAGCCCCCTTGGACAGGCCTCCTACGAGCAGTACTTC.

Many counts were recorded for this clonotype. The J gene is TRBJ2-7, the V gene TRBV28; TRBD2 matches 8 bases. J was trimmed by 3 bases and V by 6 bases; bases with no gene match: 7. Per germline, CDR1 MDHEN and CDR2 SYDVKM. This CDR3 has 14 residues. CDR3 sequence: CASSSPAGDYEQYF. CDR3 bases: TGTGCCAGCAGCTCCCCAGCGGGAGACTACGAGCAGTACTTC.

This clonotype was counted ten times or more. The V and J genes are TRBV5-1 and TRBJ1-1; the D is unclear. CDR3 length: 14 amino acids. V lost 3 bases and J lost 2, with 11 bases in between. The germline V gene encodes CDR1 SGHRS and CDR2 YFSETQ. The CDR3 here is CASSYQASNTEAFF. The CDR3 DNA follows: TGCGCCAGCAGCTACCAGGCCTCCAACACTGAAGCTTTCTTT.

This clonotype has a count of ten or more. This chain uses TRBV6-5 with TRBJ2-7, with 9 bases lining up with TRBD1. Germline-derived CDR1 and CDR2 are MNHEY and SVGAGI. After removal of 5 bases from V and 3 bases from J, the junction contained 8 bases not matched to a gene. The CDR3 spans 15 residues. CDR3 amino acids: CASSLTGTGIYEQYF. CDR3 DNA: TGTGCCAGCAGTCTGACCGGGACAGGGATCTACGAGCAGTACTTC.